The clone carrying this T cell receptor (beta chain) was counted between two and nine times. The antigen is not known. Building of the TCR beta libraries involved iRepertoire HTBI primers and Arm-PCR of CDR3 regions. TCRdb re-derived calls from the multiplex PCR reads in MiXCR, one entry per CDR3 protein. Among a few hundred thousand distinct CDR3 sequences, about 23% were seen once, and the ten largest hold approximately 28%. The data originate from a study of regulatory T cells in long-lasting Graves disease. Study-level results: Whereas new patients shared some 970 public clonotypes, persistent patients shared more, at a few thousand. Favoring TRBV28, TRBJ1-2 and TRBJ2-5 was a feature seen in persistent disease. TCR diversity was lower in persistent than newly diagnosed Graves' disease.

The time point here: persistent/refractory GD, antithyroid drugs over 5 years with positive TRAb. PBMC RNA served as the TCR library source. V lost 2 bases and J lost 4, with 14 bases in between. Germline CDR1 SGHRS, CDR2 YFSETQ. CDR3 length: 15 amino acids. Source: peripheral blood mononuclear cells (PBMCs), taken when the disease was refractory, from a patient treated with antithyroid drugs. This chain uses TRBV5-1 with TRBJ2-3, with a possible D match to TRBD1 (6 bases). The receptor was isolated from a middle-aged woman with Graves disease. The CDR3 DNA is TGCGCCAGCAGCTTAACAGGGATCGGGGCAGATACGCAGTATTTT. It translates to CASSLTGIGADTQYF.